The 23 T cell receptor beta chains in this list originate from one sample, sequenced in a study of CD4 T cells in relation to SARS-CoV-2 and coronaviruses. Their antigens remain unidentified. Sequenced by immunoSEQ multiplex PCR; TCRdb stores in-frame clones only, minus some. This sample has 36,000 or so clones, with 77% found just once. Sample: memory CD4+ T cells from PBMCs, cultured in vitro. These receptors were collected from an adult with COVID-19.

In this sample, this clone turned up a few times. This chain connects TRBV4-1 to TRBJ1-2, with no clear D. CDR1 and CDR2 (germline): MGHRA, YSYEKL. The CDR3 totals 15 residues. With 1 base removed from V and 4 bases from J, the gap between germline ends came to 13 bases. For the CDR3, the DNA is TGCGCCAGCAGCCAAGTCTTAAGCGGAACCTATGGCTACACCTTC. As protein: CASSQVLSGTYGYTF.

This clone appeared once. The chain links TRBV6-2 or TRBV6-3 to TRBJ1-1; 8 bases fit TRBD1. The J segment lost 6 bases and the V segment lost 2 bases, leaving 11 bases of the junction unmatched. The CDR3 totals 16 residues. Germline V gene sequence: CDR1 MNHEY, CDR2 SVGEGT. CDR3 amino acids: CASSYTTGGSSPEAFF. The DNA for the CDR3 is TGTGCCAGCAGTTACACCACAGGGGGTAGTAGCCCTGAAGCTTTCTTT.

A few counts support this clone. In nucleotides, the CDR3 is TGTGCCAGCAGCCAAAGGACTAGCGGGAGTGAGACCGGGGAGCTGTTTTTT. Its protein is CASSQRTSGSETGELFF. This sequence joins TRBV4-2 and TRBJ2-2; TRBD2 matches at 13 bases. CDR3 size: 17 residues. Trimming at V came to 2 bases and at J to 5 bases, leaving 5 bases not matched to a gene. Germline V gene sequence: CDR1 LGHNA, CDR2 YNFKEQ.

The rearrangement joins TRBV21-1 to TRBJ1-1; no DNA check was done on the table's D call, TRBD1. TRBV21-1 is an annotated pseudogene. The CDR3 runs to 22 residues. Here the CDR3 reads CASSKGRGDRVAGREKHAEAFF. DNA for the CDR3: TGTGCCAGCAGCAAAGGGAGGGGCGACAGGGTGGCGGGTCGGGAAAAACACGCTGAAGCTTTCTTT.

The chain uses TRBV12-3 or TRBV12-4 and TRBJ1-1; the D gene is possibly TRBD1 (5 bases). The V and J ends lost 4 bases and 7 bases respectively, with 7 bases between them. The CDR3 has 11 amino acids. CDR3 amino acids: CASSYDSEAFF. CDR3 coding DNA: TGTGCCAGCAGTTACGACAGTGAAGCTTTCTTT.

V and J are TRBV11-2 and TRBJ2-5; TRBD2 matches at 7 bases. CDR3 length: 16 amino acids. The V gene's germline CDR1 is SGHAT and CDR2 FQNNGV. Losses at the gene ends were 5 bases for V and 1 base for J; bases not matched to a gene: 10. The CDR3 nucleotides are TGTGCCAGCAGCCCAGCGGGGAAGATGGGCCAAGAGACCCAGTACTTC. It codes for CASSPAGKMGQETQYF.

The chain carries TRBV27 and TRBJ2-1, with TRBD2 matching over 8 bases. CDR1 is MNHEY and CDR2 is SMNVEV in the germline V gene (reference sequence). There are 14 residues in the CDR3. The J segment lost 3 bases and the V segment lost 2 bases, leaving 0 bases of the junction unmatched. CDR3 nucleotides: TGTGCCAGCAGTTTACTAGCGGGCTACAATGAGCAGTTCTTC. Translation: CASSLLAGYNEQFF.

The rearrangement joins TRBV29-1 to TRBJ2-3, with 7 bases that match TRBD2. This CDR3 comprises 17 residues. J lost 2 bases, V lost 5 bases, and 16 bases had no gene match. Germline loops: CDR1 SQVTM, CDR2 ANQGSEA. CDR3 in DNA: TGCAGCGTTAATTGGCGGGAGTGGACCTTGCCCACAGATACGCAGTATTTT. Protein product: CSVNWREWTLPTDTQYF.

This chain's CDR3 is CASSILSGRTVDTQYF. DNA of the CDR3: TGTGCCAGCTCCATCCTTAGCGGGAGGACGGTAGATACGCAGTATTTT. The chain combines TRBV18 with TRBJ2-3; 10 bases are a match to TRBD2. The CDR3 totals 16 residues. The germline CDR1 and CDR2 sequences are KGHSH and LQKENI. Trimming cost V 6 bases and J 5 bases; bases outside gene matches: 11.

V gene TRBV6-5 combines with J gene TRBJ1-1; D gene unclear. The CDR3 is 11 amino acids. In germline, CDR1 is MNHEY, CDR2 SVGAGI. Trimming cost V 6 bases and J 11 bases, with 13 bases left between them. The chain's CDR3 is CASSSRSTAFF. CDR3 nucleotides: TGTGCCAGCAGCTCCCGATCGACGGCTTTCTTT.

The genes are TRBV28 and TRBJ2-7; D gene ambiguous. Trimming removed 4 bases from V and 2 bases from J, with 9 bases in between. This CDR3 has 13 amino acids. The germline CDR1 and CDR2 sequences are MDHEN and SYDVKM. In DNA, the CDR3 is TGTGCCAGCAGTTCGACACTTACCTACGAGCAGTACTTC. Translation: CASSSTLTYEQYF.

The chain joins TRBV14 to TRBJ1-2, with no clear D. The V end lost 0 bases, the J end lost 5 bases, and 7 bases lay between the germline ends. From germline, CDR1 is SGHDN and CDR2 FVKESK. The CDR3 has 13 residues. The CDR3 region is CASSQDIGYGYTF. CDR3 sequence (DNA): TGTGCCAGCAGCCAAGATATAGGGTATGGCTACACCTTC.

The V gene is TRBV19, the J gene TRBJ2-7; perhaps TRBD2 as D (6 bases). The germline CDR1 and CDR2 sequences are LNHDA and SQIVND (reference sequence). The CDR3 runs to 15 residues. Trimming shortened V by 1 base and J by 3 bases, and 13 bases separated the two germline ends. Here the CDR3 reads CASSIVPGSGYEQYF. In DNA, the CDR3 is TGTGCCAGTAGTATAGTACCCGGGAGTGGCTACGAGCAGTACTTC.

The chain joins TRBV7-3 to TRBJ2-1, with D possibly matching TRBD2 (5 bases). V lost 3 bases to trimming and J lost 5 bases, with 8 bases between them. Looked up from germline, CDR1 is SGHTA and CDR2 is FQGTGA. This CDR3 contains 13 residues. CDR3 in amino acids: CASSFLADNEQFF. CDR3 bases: TGTGCCAGCAGCTTCCTAGCCGACAATGAGCAGTTCTTC. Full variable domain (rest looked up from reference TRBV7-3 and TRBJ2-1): GAGVSQTPSNKVTEKGKYVELRCDPISGHTALYWYRQSLGQGPEFLIYFQGTGAADDSGLPNDRFFAVRPEGSVSTLKIQRTERGDSAVYLCASSFLADNEQFFGPGTRLTVL.

The CDR3 loop is CASSSSYEQYF. For the CDR3, the DNA is TGCGCCAGCTCAAGCTCCTACGAGCAGTACTTC. The V gene is TRBV5-1, the J gene TRBJ2-7; D unclear. The CDR3 has 11 amino acids. The ends were cut back, 7 bases at V and 0 bases at J, with 5 bases in the middle. Germline assignment: CDR1 SGHRS and CDR2 YFSETQ.

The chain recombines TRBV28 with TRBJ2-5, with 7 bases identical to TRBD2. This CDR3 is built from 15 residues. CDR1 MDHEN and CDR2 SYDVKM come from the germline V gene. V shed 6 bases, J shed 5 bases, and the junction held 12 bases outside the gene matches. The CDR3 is CASRSSGPIDETQYF. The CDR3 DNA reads TGTGCCAGCAGATCTAGCGGCCCAATTGACGAGACCCAGTACTTC.

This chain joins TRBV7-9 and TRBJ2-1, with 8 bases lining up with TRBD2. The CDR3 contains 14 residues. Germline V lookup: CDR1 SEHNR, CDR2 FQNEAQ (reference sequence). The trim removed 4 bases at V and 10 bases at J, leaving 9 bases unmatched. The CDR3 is CASSSTSGQWEQFF. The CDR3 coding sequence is TGTGCCAGCAGCTCTACTAGCGGCCAATGGGAGCAGTTCTTC.

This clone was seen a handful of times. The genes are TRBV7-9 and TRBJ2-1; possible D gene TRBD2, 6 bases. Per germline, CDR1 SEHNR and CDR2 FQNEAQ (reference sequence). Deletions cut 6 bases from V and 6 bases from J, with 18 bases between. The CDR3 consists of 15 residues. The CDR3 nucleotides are TGTGCCAGCAGTCCAGCCCTGACTAGAAGCAATGAGCAGTTCTTC. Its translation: CASSPALTRSNEQFF.

The CDR3 DNA reads TGTGCCACCAGTGGTGGAGGGGACCGAGAAGCTTTCTTT. This encodes CATSGGGDREAFF. V gene TRBV24-1 combines with J gene TRBJ1-1; the D gene is possibly TRBD1 (5 bases). The germline V gene encodes CDR1 KGHDR and CDR2 SFDVKD. The CDR3 has 13 amino acids. V was trimmed by 5 bases and J by 8 bases, leaving 14 bases between them.

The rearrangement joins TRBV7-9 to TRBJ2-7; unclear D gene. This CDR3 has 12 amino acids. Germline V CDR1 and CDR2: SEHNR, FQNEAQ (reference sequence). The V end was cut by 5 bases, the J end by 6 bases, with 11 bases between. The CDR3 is CASSPPGGEQYF. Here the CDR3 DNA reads TGTGCCAGCAGCCCCCCTGGCGGCGAGCAGTACTTC.

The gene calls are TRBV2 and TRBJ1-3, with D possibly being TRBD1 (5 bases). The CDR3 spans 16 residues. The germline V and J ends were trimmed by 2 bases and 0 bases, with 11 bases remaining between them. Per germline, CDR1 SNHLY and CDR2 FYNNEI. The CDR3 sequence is CASSEQGQYSGNTIYF. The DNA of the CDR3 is TGTGCCAGCAGTGAACAAGGACAATACTCTGGAAACACCATATATTTT.

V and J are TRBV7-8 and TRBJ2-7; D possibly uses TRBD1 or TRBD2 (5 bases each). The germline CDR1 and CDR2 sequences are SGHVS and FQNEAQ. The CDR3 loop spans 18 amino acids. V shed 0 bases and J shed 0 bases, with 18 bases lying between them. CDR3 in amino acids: CASSLALWRSGSSYEQYF. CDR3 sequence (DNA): TGTGCCAGCAGCTTAGCGCTTTGGAGGTCAGGGAGCTCCTACGAGCAGTACTTC.

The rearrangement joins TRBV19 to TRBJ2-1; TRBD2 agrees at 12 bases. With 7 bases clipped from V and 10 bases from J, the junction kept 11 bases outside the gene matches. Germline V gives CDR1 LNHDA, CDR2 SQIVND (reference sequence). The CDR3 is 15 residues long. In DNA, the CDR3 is TGTGCCAGTAACCTACTAGCGGGAGGCCGGATGGAGCAGTTCTTC. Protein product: CASNLLAGGRMEQFF.